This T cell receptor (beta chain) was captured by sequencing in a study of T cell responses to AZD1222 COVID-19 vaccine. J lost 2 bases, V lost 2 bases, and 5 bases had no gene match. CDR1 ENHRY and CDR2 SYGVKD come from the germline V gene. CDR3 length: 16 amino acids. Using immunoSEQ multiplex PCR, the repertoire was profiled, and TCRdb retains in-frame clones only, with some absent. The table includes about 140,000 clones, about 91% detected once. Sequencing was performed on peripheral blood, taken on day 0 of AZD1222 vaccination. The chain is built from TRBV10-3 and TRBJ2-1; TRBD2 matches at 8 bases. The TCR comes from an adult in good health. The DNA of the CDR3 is TGTGCCATCAGTGAGGGGGCGGGAGGCACCTACAATGAGCAGTTCTTC. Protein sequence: CAISEGAGGTYNEQFF.